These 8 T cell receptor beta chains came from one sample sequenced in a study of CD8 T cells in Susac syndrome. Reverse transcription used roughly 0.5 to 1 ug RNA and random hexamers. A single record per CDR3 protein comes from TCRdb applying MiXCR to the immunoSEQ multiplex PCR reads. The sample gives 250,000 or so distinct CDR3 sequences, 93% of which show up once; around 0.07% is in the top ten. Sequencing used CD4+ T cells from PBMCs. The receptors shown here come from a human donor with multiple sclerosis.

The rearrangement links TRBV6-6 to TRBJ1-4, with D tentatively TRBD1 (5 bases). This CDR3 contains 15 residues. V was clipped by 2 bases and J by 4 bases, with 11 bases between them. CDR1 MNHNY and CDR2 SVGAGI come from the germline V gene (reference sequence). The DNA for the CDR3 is TGTGCCAGCAGTTACGGCGGGGGGGTTAATGAAAAACTGTTTTTT. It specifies CASSYGGGVNEKLFF.

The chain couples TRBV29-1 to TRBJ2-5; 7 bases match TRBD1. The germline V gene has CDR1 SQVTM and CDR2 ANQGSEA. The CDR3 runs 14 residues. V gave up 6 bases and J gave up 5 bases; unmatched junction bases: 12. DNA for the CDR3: TGCAGCGTGCCCCAGACAGGGTCTATGGAGACCCAGTACTTC. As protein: CSVPQTGSMETQYF.

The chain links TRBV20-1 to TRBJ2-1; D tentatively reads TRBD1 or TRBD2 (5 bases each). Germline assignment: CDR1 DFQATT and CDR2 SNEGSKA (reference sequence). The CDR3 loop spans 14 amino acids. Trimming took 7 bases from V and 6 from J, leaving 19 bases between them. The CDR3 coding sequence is TGCAGTGTTTGGCTAGCAGGGATCCGCAATGAGCAGTTCTTC. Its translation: CSVWLAGIRNEQFF.

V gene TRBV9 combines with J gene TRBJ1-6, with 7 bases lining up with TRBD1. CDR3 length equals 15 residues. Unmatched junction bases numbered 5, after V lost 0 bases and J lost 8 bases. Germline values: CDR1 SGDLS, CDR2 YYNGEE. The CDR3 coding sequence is TGTGCCAGCAGCGTAGTCGGGACAGCGGATTCACCCCTCCACTTT. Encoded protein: CASSVVGTADSPLHF.

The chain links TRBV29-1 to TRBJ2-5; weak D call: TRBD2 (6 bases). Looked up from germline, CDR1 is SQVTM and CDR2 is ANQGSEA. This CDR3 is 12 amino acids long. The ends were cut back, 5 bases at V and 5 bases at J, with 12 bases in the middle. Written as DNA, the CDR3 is TGCAGCGTTAGGAGGGATTTCGAGACCCAGTACTTC. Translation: CSVRRDFETQYF.

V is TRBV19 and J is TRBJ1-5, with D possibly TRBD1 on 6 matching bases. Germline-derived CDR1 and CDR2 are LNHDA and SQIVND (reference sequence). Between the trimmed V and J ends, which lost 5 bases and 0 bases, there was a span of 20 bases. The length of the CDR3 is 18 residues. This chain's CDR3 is CASSADSGPTGSNQPQHF. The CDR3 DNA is TGTGCCAGTAGTGCGGACAGTGGGCCGACGGGTAGCAATCAGCCCCAGCATTTT.

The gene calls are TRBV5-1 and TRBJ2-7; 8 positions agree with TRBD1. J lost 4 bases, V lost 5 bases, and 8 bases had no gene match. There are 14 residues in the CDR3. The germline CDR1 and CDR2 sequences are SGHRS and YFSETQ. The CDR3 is CASRAGTGWYEQYF. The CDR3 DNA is TGCGCCAGCAGAGCAGGGACAGGTTGGTACGAGCAGTACTTC.

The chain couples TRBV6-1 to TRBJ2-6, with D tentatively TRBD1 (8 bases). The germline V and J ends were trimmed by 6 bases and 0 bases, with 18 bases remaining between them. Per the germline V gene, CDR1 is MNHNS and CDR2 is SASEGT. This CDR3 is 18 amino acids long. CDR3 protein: CASRRTTGEGSGANVLTF. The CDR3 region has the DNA TGTGCCAGCAGACGAACGACAGGGGAGGGCTCTGGGGCCAACGTCCTGACTTTC.